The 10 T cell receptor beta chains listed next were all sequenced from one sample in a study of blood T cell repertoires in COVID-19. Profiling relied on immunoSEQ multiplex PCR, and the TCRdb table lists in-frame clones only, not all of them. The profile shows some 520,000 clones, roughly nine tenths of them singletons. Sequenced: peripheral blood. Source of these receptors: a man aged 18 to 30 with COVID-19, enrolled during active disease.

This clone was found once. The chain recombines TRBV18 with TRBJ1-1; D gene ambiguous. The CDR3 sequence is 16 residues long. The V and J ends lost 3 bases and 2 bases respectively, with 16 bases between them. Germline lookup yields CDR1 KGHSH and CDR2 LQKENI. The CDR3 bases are TGTGCCAGCTCACCGGCCCCCTTGCAGTTTAACACTGAAGCTTTCTTT. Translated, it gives CASSPAPLQFNTEAFF.

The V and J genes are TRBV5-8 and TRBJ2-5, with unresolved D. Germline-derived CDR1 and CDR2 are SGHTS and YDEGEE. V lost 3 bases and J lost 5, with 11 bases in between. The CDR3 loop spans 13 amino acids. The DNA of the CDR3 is TGTGCCAGCAGCTCCTTTTTCTCCGAGACCCAGTACTTC. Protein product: CASSSFFSETQYF.

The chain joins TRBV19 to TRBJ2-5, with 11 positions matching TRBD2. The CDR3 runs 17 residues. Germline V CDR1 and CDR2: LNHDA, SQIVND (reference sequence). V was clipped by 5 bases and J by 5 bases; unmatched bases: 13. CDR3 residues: CASSVTSGGSLWETQYF. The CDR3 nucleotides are TGTGCCAGTAGTGTAACTAGCGGGGGATCCTTATGGGAGACCCAGTACTTC.

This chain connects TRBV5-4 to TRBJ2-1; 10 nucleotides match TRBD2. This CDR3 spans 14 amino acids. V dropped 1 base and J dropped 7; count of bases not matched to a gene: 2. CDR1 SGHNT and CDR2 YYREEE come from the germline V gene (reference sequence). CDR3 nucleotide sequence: TGTGCCAGCAGCTTGAAGACTAGCGGGAATGAGCAGTTCTTC. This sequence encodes CASSLKTSGNEQFF.

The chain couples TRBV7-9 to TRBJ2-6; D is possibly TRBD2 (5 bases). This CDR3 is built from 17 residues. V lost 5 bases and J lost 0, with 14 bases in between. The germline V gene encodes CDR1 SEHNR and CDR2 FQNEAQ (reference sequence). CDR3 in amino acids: CASSEHGLNSGANVLTF. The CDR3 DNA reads TGTGCCAGCAGCGAGCACGGACTGAACTCTGGGGCCAACGTCCTGACTTTC.

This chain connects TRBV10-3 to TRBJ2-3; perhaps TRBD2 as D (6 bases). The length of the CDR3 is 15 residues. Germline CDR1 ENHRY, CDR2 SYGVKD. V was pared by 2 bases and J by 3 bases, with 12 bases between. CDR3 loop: CAISEAGGTTDTQYF. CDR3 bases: TGTGCCATCAGTGAGGCCGGGGGAACGACAGATACGCAGTATTTT.

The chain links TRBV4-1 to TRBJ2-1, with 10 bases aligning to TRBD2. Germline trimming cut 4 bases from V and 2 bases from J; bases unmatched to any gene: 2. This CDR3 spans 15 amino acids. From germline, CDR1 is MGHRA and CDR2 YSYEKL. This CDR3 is CASSPSGSTYNEQFF. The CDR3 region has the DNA TGCGCCAGCAGCCCTAGCGGGAGTACCTACAATGAGCAGTTCTTC.

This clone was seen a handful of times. The CDR3 DNA is TGTGCCAGCAGCTCAACCGGGACAGGGAAGGATCAGCCCCAGCATTTT. It is translated as CASSSTGTGKDQPQHF. V is TRBV7-9 and J is TRBJ1-5, with TRBD1 matching over 9 bases. CDR1 is SEHNR, CDR2 FQNEAQ, per germline (reference sequence). The CDR3 extends over 16 amino acids. Germline trimming cut 4 bases from V and 5 bases from J; bases unmatched to any gene: 9.

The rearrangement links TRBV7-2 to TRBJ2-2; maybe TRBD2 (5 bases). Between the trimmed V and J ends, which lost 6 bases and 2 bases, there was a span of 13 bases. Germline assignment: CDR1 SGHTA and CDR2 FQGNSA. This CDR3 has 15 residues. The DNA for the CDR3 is TGTGCCAGCAGAAAAGGGAGTGGTAACACCGGGGAGCTGTTTTTT. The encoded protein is CASRKGSGNTGELFF.

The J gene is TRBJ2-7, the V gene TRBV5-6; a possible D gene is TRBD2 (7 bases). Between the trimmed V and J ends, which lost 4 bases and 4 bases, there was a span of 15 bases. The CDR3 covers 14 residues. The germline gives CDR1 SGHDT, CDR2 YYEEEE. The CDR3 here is CASSGNREGYEQYF. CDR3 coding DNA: TGTGCCAGCAGCGGAAACAGGGAGGGTTACGAGCAGTACTTC.